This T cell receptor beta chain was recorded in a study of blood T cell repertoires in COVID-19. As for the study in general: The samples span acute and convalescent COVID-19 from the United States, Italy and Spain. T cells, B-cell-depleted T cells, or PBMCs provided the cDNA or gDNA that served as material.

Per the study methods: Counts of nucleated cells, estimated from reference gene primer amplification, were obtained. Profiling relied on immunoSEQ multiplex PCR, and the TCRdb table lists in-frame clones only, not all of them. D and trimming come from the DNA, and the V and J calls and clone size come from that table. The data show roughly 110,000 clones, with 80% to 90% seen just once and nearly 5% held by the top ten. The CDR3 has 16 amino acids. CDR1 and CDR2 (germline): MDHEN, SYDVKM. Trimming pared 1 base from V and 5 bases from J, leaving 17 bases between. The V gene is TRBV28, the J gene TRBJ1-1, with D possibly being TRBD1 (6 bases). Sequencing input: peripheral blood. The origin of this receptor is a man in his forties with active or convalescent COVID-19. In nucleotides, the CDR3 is TGTGCCAGCAGTTTATCCTCGACAGGTCGACGGACTGAAGCTTTCTTT. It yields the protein CASSLSSTGRRTEAFF.